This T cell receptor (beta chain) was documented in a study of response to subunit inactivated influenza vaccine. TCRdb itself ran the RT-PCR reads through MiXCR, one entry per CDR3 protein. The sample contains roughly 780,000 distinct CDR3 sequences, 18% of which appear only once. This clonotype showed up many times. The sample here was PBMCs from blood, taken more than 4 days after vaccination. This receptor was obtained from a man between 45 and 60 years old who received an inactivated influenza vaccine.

CDR3 nucleotides: TGCAGCGCGGACGGGGCACCTAATCAGCCCCAGCATTTT. Amino acid sequence: CSADGAPNQPQHF. V gene TRBV29-1 combines with J gene TRBJ1-5, with D perhaps matching TRBD1 (5 bases). Germline lookup yields CDR1 SQVTM and CDR2 ANQGSEA. V lost 7 bases, J lost 4 bases, and 14 bases lay in between. This CDR3 contains 13 residues. Drawing the rest from reference TRBV29-1 and TRBJ1-5, the complete variable domain is SAVISQKPSRDICQRGTSLTIQCQVDSQVTMMFWYRQQPGQSLTLIATANQGSEATYESGFVIDKFPISRPNLTFSTLTVSNMSPEDSSIYLCSADGAPNQPQHFGDGTRLSIL.